The 27 T cell receptor beta chains reported below all come from one sample, sequenced in a study of blood T cell repertoires in COVID-19. Measured with immunoSEQ multiplex PCR; TCRdb has only the in-frame clones, and not every one. The sample has about 150,000 clones; approximately 84% are singletons. Source material: PBMCs or T cells enriched from blood (not recorded which). These TCRs come from a woman aged 50 to 60 who had recovered from COVID-19.

The chain has TRBV15 and TRBJ2-7, with D maybe TRBD2 (5 bases). Trimming pared 1 base from V and 3 bases from J, leaving 13 bases between. Germline CDR1 is LNHNV and CDR2 is YYDKDF (reference sequence). CDR3 length equals 15 residues. The CDR3 is CATSRASGVGYEQYF. The CDR3 DNA reads as TGTGCCACCAGCAGAGCCTCCGGGGTGGGCTACGAGCAGTACTTC.

The chain links TRBV6-5 to TRBJ2-1; 8 bases match TRBD2. CDR1 and CDR2 (germline): MNHEY, SVGAGI. V lost 6 bases and J lost 7; bases outside the gene matches: 8. This CDR3 comprises 14 residues. The CDR3 DNA reads TGTGCCAGCAGCTCTAGCGGGTCGTGGAATGAGCAGTTCTTC. Translation: CASSSSGSWNEQFF.

The chain links TRBV3-1 (or the pseudogene TRBV3-2) to TRBJ2-5; perhaps TRBD2 as D (6 bases). Germline V gene sequence: CDR1 LGHDT, CDR2 YNNKEL (reference sequence). V lost 8 bases, J lost 7 bases, and 14 bases lay in between. This CDR3 is built from 12 residues. DNA for the CDR3: TGTGCCAGCTCGGGGGTGATTAGGACCCAGTACTTC. Translated, it gives CASSGVIRTQYF.

The rearrangement joins TRBV11-2 to TRBJ2-2; 12 nucleotides align to TRBD1. Trimming took 1 base from V and 10 from J; bases not matched to a gene: 10. The V gene's germline CDR1 is SGHAT and CDR2 FQNNGV. The CDR3 has 17 residues. As DNA, the CDR3 is TGTGCCAGCAGCTTAGCCGGGACAGGGGGCGAGATGGAGGAGCTGTTTTTT. It yields the protein CASSLAGTGGEMEELFF.

The V call is TRBV5-4, the J call TRBJ2-7; tentatively, D is TRBD2 (5 bases). Germline-derived CDR1 and CDR2 are SGHNT and YYREEE (reference sequence). CDR3 length: 14 amino acids. The germline V and J ends were trimmed by 4 bases and 2 bases, with 13 bases remaining between them. CDR3 sequence reads: CASSQTGAAYEQYF. CDR3 nucleotides: TGTGCCAGCAGCCAGACCGGAGCGGCCTACGAGCAGTACTTC. Filled out from reference TRBV5-4 and TRBJ2-7, the complete variable domain reads ETGVTQSPTHLIKTRGQQVTLRCSSQSGHNTVSWYQQALGQGPQFIFQYYREEENGRGNFPPRFSGLQFPNYSSELNVNALELDDSALYLCASSQTGAAYEQYFGPGTRLTVT.

The genes are TRBV5-6 and TRBJ2-3, with TRBD2 as a possible D gene (5 bases). V lost 7 bases and J 0 bases, leaving 15 bases between the germline ends. The CDR3 has 15 amino acids. From germline, CDR1 is SGHDT and CDR2 YYEEEE. As DNA, the CDR3 is TGTGCCAGCCGAACCCTAGCAGCCAGCACAGATACGCAGTATTTT. Its protein product is CASRTLAASTDTQYF.

This sequence joins TRBV5-4 and TRBJ2-7; 7 positions agree with TRBD2. CDR1 and CDR2 from the germline V gene are SGHNT and YYREEE (reference sequence). The V and J ends lost 4 bases and 0 bases, in that order; junction bases with no gene match: 4. The CDR3 has 14 amino acids. The CDR3 region is CASSVGGSSYEQYF. Written as DNA, the CDR3 is TGTGCCAGCAGCGTCGGCGGGAGCTCCTACGAGCAGTACTTC. Full variable domain (missing parts from reference TRBV5-4 and TRBJ2-7): ETGVTQSPTHLIKTRGQQVTLRCSSQSGHNTVSWYQQALGQGPQFIFQYYREEENGRGNFPPRFSGLQFPNYSSELNVNALELDDSALYLCASSVGGSSYEQYFGPGTRLTVT.

This clone was seen only a few times. The V call is TRBV7-2, the J call TRBJ2-2, with D possibly being TRBD1 (5 bases). The V end lost 7 bases, the J end lost 5 bases, and 11 bases lay between the germline ends. Per germline, CDR1 SGHTA and CDR2 FQGNSA. This CDR3 has 13 residues. DNA for the CDR3: TGTGCCAGCAAAGGACAAGAGACCGGGGAGCTGTTTTTT. Encoded protein: CASKGQETGELFF.

This clone was observed a single time. The chain recombines TRBV27 with TRBJ2-4, with TRBD2 as a possible D gene (6 bases). Looked up from germline, CDR1 is MNHEY and CDR2 is SMNVEV (reference sequence). V lost 5 bases, J lost 0 bases, and 17 bases lay in between. The CDR3 is 17 amino acids. The DNA of the CDR3 is TGTGCCAGCAGTCCTTGGGGCGGGGAAGTAGCCAAAAACATTCAGTACTTC. Translating gives CASSPWGGEVAKNIQYF.

This chain links TRBV5-6 with TRBJ2-7; 9 bases are a match to TRBD1. CDR1 SGHDT and CDR2 YYEEEE come from the germline V gene. CDR3 size: 14 residues. V gave up 3 bases and J gave up 6 bases; unmatched junction bases: 7. CDR3 residues: CASSSNRGLVEQYF. DNA for the CDR3: TGTGCCAGCAGCTCAAACAGGGGGCTAGTCGAGCAGTACTTC.

The chain links TRBV2 to TRBJ2-2; 9 bases are shared with TRBD2. This CDR3 comprises 17 residues. Trimming took 9 bases from V and 1 from J; bases not matched to a gene: 12. Germline CDR1 SNHLY, CDR2 FYNNEI. The CDR3 protein is CASHGLALAQNTGELFF. The CDR3 bases are TGTGCCAGTCACGGACTAGCGTTAGCTCAGAACACCGGGGAGCTGTTTTTT.

The gene calls are TRBV28 and TRBJ1-6; 12 nucleotides agree with TRBD1. The V gene's germline CDR1 is MDHEN and CDR2 SYDVKM. Trimming cost V 8 bases and J 9 bases; bases outside gene matches: 5. The CDR3 is made up of 14 amino acids. The CDR3 coding sequence is TGTGCCAGCCAGCGGGACAGGGGGCCTTCACCCCTCCACTTT. Protein sequence: CASQRDRGPSPLHF.

The chain employs TRBV9 and TRBJ2-3; maybe TRBD1 (5 bases). Germline V gene lookup returns CDR1 SGDLS and CDR2 YYNGEE. The CDR3 sequence is 15 residues long. V was shortened by 0 bases and J by 2 bases, with 10 bases between the two germline ends. CDR3 protein: CASSVVGHPTDTQYF. Here the CDR3 DNA reads TGTGCCAGCAGCGTAGTAGGACACCCCACAGATACGCAGTATTTT.

This clone was counted once. A junction boundary mismatches the germline segment, possibly from a read error. The V call is TRBV30, the J call TRBJ2-1; 12 bases match TRBD2. Germline CDR1 reads GTSNPN; CDR2 reads SVGIG (reference sequence). The CDR3 loop spans 14 amino acids. The CDR3 protein is CAWSALAGGPFLIF. The CDR3 DNA is TGTGCCTGGAGTGCCCTAGCGGGAGGGCCCTTTCTGATCTTC.

This clone was picked up one time. The chain links TRBV5-4 to TRBJ2-7, with D unclear. CDR1 and CDR2 (germline): SGHNT, YYREEE (reference sequence). This CDR3 region has 14 residues. Trimming removed 0 bases from V and 2 bases from J, with 9 bases in between. CDR3 amino acids: CASSLDNPPYEQYF. CDR3 nucleotides: TGTGCCAGCAGCTTGGACAACCCACCCTACGAGCAGTACTTC.

This clone was seen just once. The chain employs TRBV6-5 and TRBJ2-7, with 7 positions matching TRBD2. The germline V gene has CDR1 MNHEY and CDR2 SVGAGI. V dropped 6 bases and J dropped 2; count of bases not matched to a gene: 4. The CDR3 totals 13 residues. CDR3 DNA: TGTGCCAGCAGGGGGGGGGTGGCCTACGAGCAGTACTTC. This gives the protein CASRGGVAYEQYF.

This clone was picked up one time. J is TRBJ1-6 and V is TRBV6-5; no firm D call. The CDR3 totals 13 residues. Trimming left V 2 bases short and J 8 bases short, with 7 bases between. Looked up from germline, CDR1 is MNHEY and CDR2 is SVGAGI. The CDR3: CASSYAGYSPLHF. The CDR3 region has the DNA TGTGCCAGCAGTTACGCCGGGTATTCACCCCTCCACTTT.

V is TRBV30 and J is TRBJ2-7, with D maybe TRBD1 (5 bases). CDR3 length: 12 residues. V was shortened by 0 bases and J by 4 bases, with 7 bases between the two germline ends. CDR1 GTSNPN and CDR2 SVGIG come from the germline V gene (reference sequence). The CDR3 bases are TGTGCCTGGAGTGTAGACAGATACGAGCAGTACTTC. Translated: CAWSVDRYEQYF.

The chain has TRBV10-3 and TRBJ1-3; D remains unclear. Trimming removed 4 bases from V and 0 bases from J, with 7 bases in between. CDR3 size: 14 residues. Germline-derived CDR1 and CDR2 are ENHRY and SYGVKD. CDR3 DNA sequence: TGTGCCATCAGTGCAGACACCTCTGGAAACACCATATATTTT. It codes for CAISADTSGNTIYF.

This sequence joins TRBV19 and TRBJ1-1, with D unresolved. The CDR3 consists of 14 residues. Trimming pared 7 bases from V and 1 base from J, leaving 13 bases between. The germline gives CDR1 LNHDA, CDR2 SQIVND (reference sequence). The CDR3 region is CASTSEQQNTEAFF. In nucleotides, the CDR3 is TGTGCCAGTACCTCTGAACAGCAGAACACTGAAGCTTTCTTT.

The chain carries TRBV4-1 and TRBJ1-2, with TRBD1 matching over 8 bases. The CDR3 consists of 16 residues. The junction had 10 bases not matched to a gene; V was cut back by 1 base and J by 6 bases. Germline assignment: CDR1 MGHRA and CDR2 YSYEKL. The CDR3: CASSQVYPGGRHGYTF. The CDR3 DNA sequence: TGCGCCAGCAGCCAAGTTTATCCAGGGGGCAGGCATGGCTACACCTTC.

The chain recombines TRBV7-8 with TRBJ1-4; D is ambiguous. With 1 base removed from V and 4 bases from J, the gap between germline ends came to 13 bases. The CDR3 is 16 residues long. In germline, CDR1 is SGHVS, CDR2 FQNEAQ. CDR3: CASSLGSQRGNEKLFF. The CDR3 DNA reads TGTGCCAGCAGCTTAGGGTCACAACGGGGTAATGAAAAACTGTTTTTT.

The chain recombines TRBV5-5 with TRBJ2-7; 11 bases are shared with TRBD1. With 4 bases clipped from V and 4 bases from J, the junction kept 7 bases outside the gene matches. Germline V CDR1 and CDR2: SGHKS, YYEKEE (reference sequence). This CDR3 comprises 15 residues. CDR3 in amino acids: CASSTLDRGHYEQYF. CDR3 coding DNA: TGTGCCAGCAGCACTTTGGACAGGGGGCATTACGAGCAGTACTTC.

The chain couples TRBV5-1 to TRBJ1-1; maybe TRBD1 (5 bases). Trimming took 6 bases from V and 5 from J, leaving 14 bases between them. Germline V gene lookup returns CDR1 SGHRS and CDR2 YFSETQ. The CDR3 consists of 13 residues. The CDR3 region has the DNA TGCGCCAGCATGGATCAGGGTAAAACTGAAGCTTTCTTT. This sequence encodes CASMDQGKTEAFF.

The J gene is TRBJ1-6, the V gene TRBV5-1; 7 nucleotides match TRBD1. Per germline, CDR1 SGHRS and CDR2 YFSETQ. With 4 bases clipped from V and 5 bases from J, the junction kept 15 bases outside the gene matches. CDR3 length: 18 residues. The CDR3 sequence is CASSPRQGGPLDNSPLHF. Here the CDR3 DNA reads TGCGCCAGCAGCCCCCGACAGGGTGGGCCTCTAGATAATTCACCCCTCCACTTT.

The chain recombines TRBV4-2 with TRBJ2-7, with D possibly being TRBD2 (5 bases). The CDR3 totals 13 residues. Germline lookup yields CDR1 LGHNA and CDR2 YNFKEQ. With 5 bases removed from V and 3 bases from J, the gap between germline ends came to 11 bases. DNA for the CDR3: TGTGCCAGCAGCTACGGCGAGGGCTACGAGCAGTACTTC. Amino acids: CASSYGEGYEQYF.

In its sample, this clone was seen once. The V and J genes are TRBV5-5 and TRBJ2-5; D uncertain. Germline-derived CDR1 and CDR2 are SGHKS and YYEKEE (reference sequence). The CDR3 spans 15 residues. V was cut by 3 bases and J by 5 bases, with 17 bases left in between. The DNA of the CDR3 is TGTGCCAGCAGCTACCCCGCCGCCCCTATGGAGACCCAGTACTTC. This gives the protein CASSYPAAPMETQYF.